Given below is one T cell receptor (beta chain) in context. What it recognizes is unknown. This specimen belongs to a study of T cell responses to AZD1222 COVID-19 vaccine. Study-level findings and limits: Recipients of AZD1222 seropositive at baseline numbered only 5 or 6. Close to half of spike-specific TCRs reportedly recognize unmutated variant regions.

V gave up 3 bases and J gave up 6 bases; unmatched junction bases: 8. This CDR3 region has 15 residues. Per germline, CDR1 SNHLY and CDR2 FYNNEI. TCRdb's copy holds only in-frame clones and misses some; the assay was immunoSEQ multiplex PCR. The sample carries 44,000 or so clones, about four fifths recorded once. This chain uses TRBV2 with TRBJ1-2; 9 bases are shared with TRBD1. The origin of this receptor is an adult who received the MenACWY meningococcal vaccine as a control. Material: peripheral blood, obtained 28 days after the second dose of the MenACWY control vaccine. In DNA form, the CDR3 reads TGTGCCAGCAGTGAGGTACCGGGACAGGGTAATGGCTACACCTTC. Translated: CASSEVPGQGNGYTF.